This T cell receptor beta chain was captured by sequencing in a study of post-analysis software for immune sequencing data. There are 14 residues in the CDR3. V shed 6 bases, J shed 2 bases, and the junction held 8 bases outside the gene matches. CDR1 and CDR2 (germline): DFQATT, SNEGSKA (reference sequence). The TCR beta cDNA libraries contained unique molecular identifiers. TCRdb independently ran MiXCR on the PCR reads; one entry per CDR3 protein. The top ten hold roughly 4.9% of the sample, which has 700,000 to 900,000 distinct CDR3 sequences, 46% seen once. To note about this clonotype: Its antigen is not identified.

Study results and caveats: Included in a set of about 5 TRBV segments more frequent in patients than controls were TRBV5-6, TRBV5-1 and TRBV20-1.

The sequence was collected from a girl aged 10-17 years with multiple sclerosis. The material sequenced was blood. The gene calls are TRBV20-1 and TRBJ2-7; the match to TRBD1 covers 9 bases. The CDR3 nucleotides read TGCAGTGCCCAGGACAGGGGACTCACCTACGAGCAGTACTTC. Residues: CSAQDRGLTYEQYF.